This TCR beta chain comes out of a study of identical twins. Whole-study results and caveats: Its conclusions, products of cross-sectional statistical analysis, did not come from following the same donors. Zero-insertion analyses might be partly confounded by invariant T cells like MAIT and iNKT. Insertion counts were lower in abundant cord blood beta clonotypes, a trend that memory repertoires did not show. Weaker excess twin sharing was observed in beta out-of-frame sequences.

J gave up 1 base and V 5 bases, and 2 bases lay outside the gene matches. Germline-derived CDR1 and CDR2 are SSHAT and FNYEAQ (reference sequence). The CDR3 runs to 17 residues. This clonotype was found a few times. The antigen is unknown. TCRdb used MiXCR to reprocess the 5' RACE reads, holding one entry per CDR3 protein. This table holds approximately 410,000 distinct CDR3 sequences, around 18% found once. The rearrangement uses TRBV7-7 and TRBJ2-2; TRBD2 matches at 15 bases. This sequence originates from a man in his forties or fifties in good health. Material for sequencing was naive T cells sorted from blood. The chain's CDR3 is CASSAGLAGGNTGELFF. Written as DNA, the CDR3 is TGTGCCAGCAGCGCGGGACTAGCGGGAGGGAACACCGGGGAGCTGTTTTTT.